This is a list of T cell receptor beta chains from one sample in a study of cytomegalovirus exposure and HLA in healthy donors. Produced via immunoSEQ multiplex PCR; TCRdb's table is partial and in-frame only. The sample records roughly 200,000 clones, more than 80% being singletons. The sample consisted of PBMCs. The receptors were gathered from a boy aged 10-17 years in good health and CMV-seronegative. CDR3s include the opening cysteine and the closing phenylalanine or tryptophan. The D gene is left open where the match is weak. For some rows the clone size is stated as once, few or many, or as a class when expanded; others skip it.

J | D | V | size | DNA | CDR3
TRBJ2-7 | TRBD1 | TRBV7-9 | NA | TGTGCCAGCAGCCCATTTTTGGACAGGGGTTCCCACGAGCAGTACTTC | CASSPFLDRGSHEQYF
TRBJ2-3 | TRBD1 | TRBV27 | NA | TGTGCCAGCAGTGAGCCGGGACAGAATACGCAGTATTTT | CASSEPGQNTQYF
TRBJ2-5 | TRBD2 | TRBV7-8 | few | TGTGCCAGCAGCTTATCGCCGGGGGGGAACTCAAACCAGTACTTC | CASSLSPGGNSNQYF
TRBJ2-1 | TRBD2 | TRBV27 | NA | TGTGCCAGCAGTTTTTTGCCGGGAGGGCCGGCAGATGAGCAGTTCTTC | CASSFLPGGPADEQFF
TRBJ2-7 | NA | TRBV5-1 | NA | TGCGCCAGCAGCTTGGCTGGAGCTGCCTACGAGCAGTACTTC | CASSLAGAAYEQYF
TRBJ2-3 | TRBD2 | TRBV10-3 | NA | TGTGCCATCAGCATTGGACTAGCGGGGACAGATACGCAGTATTTT | CAISIGLAGTDTQYF
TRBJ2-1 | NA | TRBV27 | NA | TGTGCCAGCAGTCCACATACCTACAATGAGCAGTTCTTC | CASSPHTYNEQFF
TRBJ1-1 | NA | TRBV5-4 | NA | TGTGCCAGCAGCTCCGGAGGCACTGAAGCTTTCTTT | CASSSGGTEAFF
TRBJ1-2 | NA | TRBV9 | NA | TGTGCCAGCAGTTACGGACAGACGAGCTATGGCTACACCTTC | CASSYGQTSYGYTF
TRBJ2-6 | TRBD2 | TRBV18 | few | TGTGCCAGCTCACCACGGCGGGGGTCTGGGGCCAACGTCCTGACTTTC | CASSPRRGSGANVLTF
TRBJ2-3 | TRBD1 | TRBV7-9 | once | TGTGCCAGCAGCTATGACAGGGGCAAAAATACGCAGTATTTT | CASSYDRGKNTQYF
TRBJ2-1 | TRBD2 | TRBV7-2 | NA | TGTGCCAGCAGCCTAGCGGGGGCCTCCTACAATGAGCAGTTCTTC | CASSLAGASYNEQFF
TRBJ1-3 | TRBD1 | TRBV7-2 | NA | TGTGCCAGCAGCTGGACAGGGTTTCTTTCTGGAAACACCATATATTTT | CASSWTGFLSGNTIYF
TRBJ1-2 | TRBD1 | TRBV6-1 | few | TGTGCCAGCAGTGTCCGGGACAGGGGCAACTATGGCTACACCTTC | CASSVRDRGNYGYTF